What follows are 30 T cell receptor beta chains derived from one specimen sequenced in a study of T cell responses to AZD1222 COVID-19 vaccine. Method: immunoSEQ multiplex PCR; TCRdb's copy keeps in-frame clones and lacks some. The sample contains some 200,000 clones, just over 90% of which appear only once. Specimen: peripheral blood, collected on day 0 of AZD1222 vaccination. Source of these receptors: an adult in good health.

CDR3 sequence (DNA): TGTGCCAGCAGCCTGGGACAGGCGTTTATCAATCAGCCCCAGCATTTT. It encodes CASSLGQAFINQPQHF. The rearrangement links TRBV3-1 (or the pseudogene TRBV3-2) to TRBJ1-5, with 8 bases lining up with TRBD1. V gave up 4 bases and J gave up 3 bases; unmatched junction bases: 8. The CDR3 has 16 amino acids. Germline V gene sequence: CDR1 LGHDT, CDR2 YNNKEL (reference sequence).

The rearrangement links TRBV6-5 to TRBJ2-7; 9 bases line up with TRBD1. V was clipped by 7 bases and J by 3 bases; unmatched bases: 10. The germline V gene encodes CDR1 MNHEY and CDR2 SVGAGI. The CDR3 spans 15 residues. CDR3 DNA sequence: TGTGCCAGCAATCGTTTGGACAGGGGAAACTACGAGCAGTACTTC. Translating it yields CASNRLDRGNYEQYF.

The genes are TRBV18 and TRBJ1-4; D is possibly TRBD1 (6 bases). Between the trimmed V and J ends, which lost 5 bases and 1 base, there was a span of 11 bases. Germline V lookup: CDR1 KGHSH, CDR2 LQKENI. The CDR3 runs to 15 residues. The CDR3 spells CASSEQGVTNEKLFF. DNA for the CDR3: TGTGCCAGCTCAGAACAGGGAGTAACTAATGAAAAACTGTTTTTT.

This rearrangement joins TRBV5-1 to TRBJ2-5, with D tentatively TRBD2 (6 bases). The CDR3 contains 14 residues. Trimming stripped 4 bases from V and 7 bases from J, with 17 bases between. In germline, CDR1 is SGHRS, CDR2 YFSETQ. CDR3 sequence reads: CASSVVGGDVTQYF. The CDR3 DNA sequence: TGCGCCAGCAGCGTCGTAGGAGGGGATGTGACCCAGTACTTC.

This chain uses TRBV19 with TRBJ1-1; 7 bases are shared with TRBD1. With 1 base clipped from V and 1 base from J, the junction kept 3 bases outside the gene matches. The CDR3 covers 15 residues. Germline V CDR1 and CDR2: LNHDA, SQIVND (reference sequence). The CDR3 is CASSIVGTANTEAFF. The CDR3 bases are TGTGCCAGTAGTATAGTCGGGACAGCGAACACTGAAGCTTTCTTT.

This chain's CDR3 is CASSLGSSIVNYGYTF. The CDR3 DNA follows: TGTGCCAGCAGCTTAGGTTCTTCCATTGTTAACTATGGCTACACCTTC. The chain couples TRBV7-9 to TRBJ1-2; no definite D call. This CDR3 region has 16 residues. Germline V gene lookup returns CDR1 SEHNR and CDR2 FQNEAQ (reference sequence). V was shortened by 1 base and J by 1 base, with 13 bases between the two germline ends.

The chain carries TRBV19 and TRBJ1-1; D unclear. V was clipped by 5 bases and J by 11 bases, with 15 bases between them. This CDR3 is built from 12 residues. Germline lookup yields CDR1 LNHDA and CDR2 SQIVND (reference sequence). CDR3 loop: CASSRGEYGAFF. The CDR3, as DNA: TGTGCCAGTAGTCGCGGGGAGTACGGGGCTTTCTTT.

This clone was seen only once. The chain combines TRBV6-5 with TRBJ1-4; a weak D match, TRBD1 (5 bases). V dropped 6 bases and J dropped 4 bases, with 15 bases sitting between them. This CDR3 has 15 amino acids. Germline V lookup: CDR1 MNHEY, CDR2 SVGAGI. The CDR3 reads CASSPRVGVNEKLFF. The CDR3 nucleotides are TGTGCCAGCAGCCCCCGCGTGGGGGTTAATGAAAAACTGTTTTTT.

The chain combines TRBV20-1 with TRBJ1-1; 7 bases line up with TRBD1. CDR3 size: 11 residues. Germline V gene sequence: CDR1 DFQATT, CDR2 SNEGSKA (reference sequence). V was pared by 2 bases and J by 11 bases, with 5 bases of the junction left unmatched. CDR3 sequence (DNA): TGCAGTGCTAGAATCGGGACAGATGCTTTCTTT. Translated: CSARIGTDAFF.

In DNA form, the CDR3 reads TGCAGTGCTAGCGAAGAGACCCAGTACTTC. The encoded protein is CSASEETQYF. The V gene is TRBV20-1, the J gene TRBJ2-5, with D hard to call. This CDR3 is 10 amino acids long. V dropped 3 bases and J dropped 3 bases, with 2 bases sitting between them. The germline CDR1 and CDR2 sequences are DFQATT and SNEGSKA (reference sequence).

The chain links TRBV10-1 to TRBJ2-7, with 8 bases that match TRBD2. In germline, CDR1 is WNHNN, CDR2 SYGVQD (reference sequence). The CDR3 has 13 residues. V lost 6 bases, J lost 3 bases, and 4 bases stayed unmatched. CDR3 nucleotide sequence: TGCGCCAGCAGGGGACTAGTCAACTACGAGCAGTACTTC. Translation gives CASRGLVNYEQYF.

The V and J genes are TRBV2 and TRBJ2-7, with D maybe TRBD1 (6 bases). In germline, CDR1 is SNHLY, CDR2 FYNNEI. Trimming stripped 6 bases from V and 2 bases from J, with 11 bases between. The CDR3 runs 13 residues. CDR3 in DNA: TGTGCCAGCAGAGTCTACAGGGCCTACGAGCAGTACTTC. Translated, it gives CASRVYRAYEQYF. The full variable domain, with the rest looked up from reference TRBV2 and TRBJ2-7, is EPEVTQTPSHQVTQMGQEVILRCVPISNHLYFYWYRQILGQKVEFLVSFYNNEISEKSEIFDDQFSVERPDGSNFTLKIRSTKLEDSAMYFCASRVYRAYEQYFGPGTRLTVT.

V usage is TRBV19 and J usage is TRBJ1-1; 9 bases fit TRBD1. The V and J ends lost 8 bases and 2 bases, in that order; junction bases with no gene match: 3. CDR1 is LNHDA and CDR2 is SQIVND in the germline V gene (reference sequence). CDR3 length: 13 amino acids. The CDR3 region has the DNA TGTGCCAGTGGCACAGGGGGCAACACTGAAGCTTTCTTT. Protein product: CASGTGGNTEAFF.

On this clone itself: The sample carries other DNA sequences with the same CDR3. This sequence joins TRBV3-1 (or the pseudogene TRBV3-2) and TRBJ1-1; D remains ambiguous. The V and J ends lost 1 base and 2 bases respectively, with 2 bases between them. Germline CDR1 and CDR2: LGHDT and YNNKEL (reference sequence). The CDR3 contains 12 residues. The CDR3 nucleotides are TGTGCCAGCAGCCAAGCTAACACTGAAGCTTTCTTT. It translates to CASSQANTEAFF.

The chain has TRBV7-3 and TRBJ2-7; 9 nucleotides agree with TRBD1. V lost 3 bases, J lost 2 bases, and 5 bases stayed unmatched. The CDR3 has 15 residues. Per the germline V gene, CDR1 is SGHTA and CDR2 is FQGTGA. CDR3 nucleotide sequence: TGTGCCAGCAGCTTTACAGGGGGCGGAACCTACGAGCAGTACTTC. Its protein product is CASSFTGGGTYEQYF.

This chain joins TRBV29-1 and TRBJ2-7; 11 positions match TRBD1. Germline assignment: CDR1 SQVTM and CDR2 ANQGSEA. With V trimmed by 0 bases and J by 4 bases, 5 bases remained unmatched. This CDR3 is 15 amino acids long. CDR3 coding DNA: TGCAGCGTTGAAGATCACGGGACAGGGGGTTACGAGCAGTACTTC. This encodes CSVEDHGTGGYEQYF.

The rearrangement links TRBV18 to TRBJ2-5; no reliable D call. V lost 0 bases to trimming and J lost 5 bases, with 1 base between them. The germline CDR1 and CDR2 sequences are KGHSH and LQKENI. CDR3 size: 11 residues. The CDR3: CASSPPETQYF. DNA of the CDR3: TGTGCCAGCTCACCACCGGAGACCCAGTACTTC.

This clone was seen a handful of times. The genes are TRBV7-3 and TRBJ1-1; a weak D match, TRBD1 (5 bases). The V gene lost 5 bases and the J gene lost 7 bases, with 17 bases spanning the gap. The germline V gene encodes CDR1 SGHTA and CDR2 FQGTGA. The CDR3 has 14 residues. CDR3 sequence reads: CASSQTPRRGEAFF. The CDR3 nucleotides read TGTGCCAGCAGCCAAACGCCCAGGAGGGGTGAAGCTTTCTTT.

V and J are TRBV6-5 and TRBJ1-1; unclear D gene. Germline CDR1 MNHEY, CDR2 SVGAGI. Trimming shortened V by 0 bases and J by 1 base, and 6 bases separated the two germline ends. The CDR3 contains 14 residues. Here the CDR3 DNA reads TGTGCCAGCAGTTACTCGAACGGGAACACTGAAGCTTTCTTT. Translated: CASSYSNGNTEAFF.

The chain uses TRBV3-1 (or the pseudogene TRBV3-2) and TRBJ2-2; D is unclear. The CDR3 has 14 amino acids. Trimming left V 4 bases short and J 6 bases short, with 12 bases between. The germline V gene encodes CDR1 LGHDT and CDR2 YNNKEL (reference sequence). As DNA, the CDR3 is TGTGCCAGCAGCCTTAGCCGATCCGCCGGGGAGCTGTTTTTT. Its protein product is CASSLSRSAGELFF.

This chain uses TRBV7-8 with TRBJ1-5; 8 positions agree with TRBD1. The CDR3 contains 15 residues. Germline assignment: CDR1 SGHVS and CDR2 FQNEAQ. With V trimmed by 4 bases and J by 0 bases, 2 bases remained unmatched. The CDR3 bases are TGTGCCAGCAGCTCTCAGGGGGCTAGCAATCAGCCCCAGCATTTT. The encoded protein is CASSSQGASNQPQHF. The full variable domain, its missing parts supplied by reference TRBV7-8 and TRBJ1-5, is GAGVSQSPRYKVAKRGQDVALRCDPISGHVSLFWYQQALGQGPEFLTYFQNEAQLDKSGLPSDRFFAERPEGSVSTLKIQRTQQEDSAVYLCASSSQGASNQPQHFGDGTRLSIL.

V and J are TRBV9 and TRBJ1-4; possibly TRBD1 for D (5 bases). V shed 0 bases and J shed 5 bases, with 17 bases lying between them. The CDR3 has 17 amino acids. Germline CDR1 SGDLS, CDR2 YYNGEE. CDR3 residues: CASSVGGSVRQNEKLFF. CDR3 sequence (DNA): TGTGCCAGCAGCGTAGGGGGGTCGGTCCGTCAAAATGAAAAACTGTTTTTT.

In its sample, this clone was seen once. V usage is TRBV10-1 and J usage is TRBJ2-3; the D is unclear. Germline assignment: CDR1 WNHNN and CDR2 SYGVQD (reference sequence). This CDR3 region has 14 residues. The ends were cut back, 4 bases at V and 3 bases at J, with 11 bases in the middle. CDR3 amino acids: CASSGDQRTDTQYF. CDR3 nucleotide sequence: TGCGCCAGCAGTGGGGATCAAAGGACAGATACGCAGTATTTT.

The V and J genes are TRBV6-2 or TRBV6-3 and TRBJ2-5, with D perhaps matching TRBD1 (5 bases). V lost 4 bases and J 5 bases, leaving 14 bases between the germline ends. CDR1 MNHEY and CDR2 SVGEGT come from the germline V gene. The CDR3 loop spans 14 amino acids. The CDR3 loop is CASSWAGRRETQYF. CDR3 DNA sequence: TGTGCCAGCAGTTGGGCAGGGCGCCGGGAGACCCAGTACTTC.

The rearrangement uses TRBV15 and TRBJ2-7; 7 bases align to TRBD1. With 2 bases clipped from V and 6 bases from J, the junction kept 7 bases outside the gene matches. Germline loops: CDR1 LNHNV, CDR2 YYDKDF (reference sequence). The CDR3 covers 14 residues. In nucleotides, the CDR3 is TGTGCCACCAGCAGACCTTCGGACAGGACCGAGCAGTACTTC. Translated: CATSRPSDRTEQYF.

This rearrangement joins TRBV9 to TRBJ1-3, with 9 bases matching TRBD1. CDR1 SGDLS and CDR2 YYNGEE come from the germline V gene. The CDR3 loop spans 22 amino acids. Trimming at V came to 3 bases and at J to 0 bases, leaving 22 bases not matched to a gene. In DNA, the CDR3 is TGTGCCAGCAGCGCTTACAACATGGTGGGGACAGGGATCTCGATCTCTGGAAACACCATATATTTT. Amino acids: CASSAYNMVGTGISISGNTIYF.

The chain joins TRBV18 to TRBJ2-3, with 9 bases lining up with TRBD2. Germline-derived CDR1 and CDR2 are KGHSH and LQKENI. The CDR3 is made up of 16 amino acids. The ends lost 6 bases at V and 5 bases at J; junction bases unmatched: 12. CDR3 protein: CASSPETSGIQDTQYF. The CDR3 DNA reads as TGTGCCAGCTCGCCTGAGACTAGCGGCATACAAGATACGCAGTATTTT.

CDR3 sequence reads: CASSATVWFGKQIHEQYF. CDR3 DNA: TGTGCCAGCAGTGCAACGGTATGGTTTGGGAAACAGATCCACGAGCAGTACTTC. V and J are TRBV6-1 and TRBJ2-7; D not resolved. The CDR3 is 18 amino acids. Looked up from germline, CDR1 is MNHNS and CDR2 is SASEGT. V was pared by 4 bases and J by 5 bases, with 27 bases between.

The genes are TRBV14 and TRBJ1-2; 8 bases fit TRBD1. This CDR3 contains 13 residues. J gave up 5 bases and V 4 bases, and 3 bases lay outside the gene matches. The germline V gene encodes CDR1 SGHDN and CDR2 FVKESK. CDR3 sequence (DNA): TGTGCCAGCAGCCGGGACAGGTCATATGGCTACACCTTC. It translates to CASSRDRSYGYTF.

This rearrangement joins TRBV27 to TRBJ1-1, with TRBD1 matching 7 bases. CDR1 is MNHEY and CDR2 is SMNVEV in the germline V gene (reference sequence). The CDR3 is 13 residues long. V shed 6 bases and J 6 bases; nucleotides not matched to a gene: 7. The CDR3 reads CASSINRGAEAFF. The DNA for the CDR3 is TGTGCCAGCAGCATTAACAGGGGTGCTGAAGCTTTCTTT.